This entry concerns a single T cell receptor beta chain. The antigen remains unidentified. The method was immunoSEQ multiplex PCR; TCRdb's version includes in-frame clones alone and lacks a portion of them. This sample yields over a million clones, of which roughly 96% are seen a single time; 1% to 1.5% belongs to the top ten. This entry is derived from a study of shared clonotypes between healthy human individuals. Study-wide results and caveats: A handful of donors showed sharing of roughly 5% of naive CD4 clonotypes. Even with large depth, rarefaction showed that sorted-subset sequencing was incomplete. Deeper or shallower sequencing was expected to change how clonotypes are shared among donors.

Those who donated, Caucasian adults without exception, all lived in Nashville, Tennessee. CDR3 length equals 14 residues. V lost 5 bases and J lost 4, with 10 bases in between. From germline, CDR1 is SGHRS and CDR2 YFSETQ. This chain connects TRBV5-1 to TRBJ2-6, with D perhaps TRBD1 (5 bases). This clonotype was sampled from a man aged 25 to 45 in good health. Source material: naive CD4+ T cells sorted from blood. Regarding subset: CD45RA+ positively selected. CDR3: CASSQGSGANVLTF. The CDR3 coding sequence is TGCGCCAGCAGTCAGGGCTCCGGGGCCAACGTCCTGACTTTC.